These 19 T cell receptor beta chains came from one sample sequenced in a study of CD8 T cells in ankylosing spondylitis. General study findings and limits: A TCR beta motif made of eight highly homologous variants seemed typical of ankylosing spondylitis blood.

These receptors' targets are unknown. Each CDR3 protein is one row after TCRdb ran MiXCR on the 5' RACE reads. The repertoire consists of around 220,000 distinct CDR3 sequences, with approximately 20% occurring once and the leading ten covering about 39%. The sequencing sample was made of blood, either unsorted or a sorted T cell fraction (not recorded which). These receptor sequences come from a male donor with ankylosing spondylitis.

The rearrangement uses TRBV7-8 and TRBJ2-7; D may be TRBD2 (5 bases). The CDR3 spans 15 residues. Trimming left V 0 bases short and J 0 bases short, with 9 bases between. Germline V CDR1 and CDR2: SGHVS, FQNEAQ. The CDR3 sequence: CASSLALARSYEQYF. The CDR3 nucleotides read TGTGCCAGCAGCTTAGCTCTAGCTCGCTCCTACGAGCAGTACTTC.

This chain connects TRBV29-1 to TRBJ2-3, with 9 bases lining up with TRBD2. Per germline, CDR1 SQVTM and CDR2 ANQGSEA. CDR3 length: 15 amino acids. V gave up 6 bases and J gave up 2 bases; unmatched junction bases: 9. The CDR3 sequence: CSVLGLAVPTDTQYF. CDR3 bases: TGCAGCGTGCTGGGACTAGCAGTCCCCACAGATACGCAGTATTTT.

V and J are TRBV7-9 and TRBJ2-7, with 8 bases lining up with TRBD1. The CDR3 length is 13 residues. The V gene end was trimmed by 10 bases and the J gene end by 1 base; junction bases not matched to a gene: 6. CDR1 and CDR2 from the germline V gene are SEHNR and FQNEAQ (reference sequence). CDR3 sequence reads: CAKGQGESYEQYF. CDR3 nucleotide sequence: TGTGCCAAAGGACAGGGAGAGTCCTACGAGCAGTACTTC.

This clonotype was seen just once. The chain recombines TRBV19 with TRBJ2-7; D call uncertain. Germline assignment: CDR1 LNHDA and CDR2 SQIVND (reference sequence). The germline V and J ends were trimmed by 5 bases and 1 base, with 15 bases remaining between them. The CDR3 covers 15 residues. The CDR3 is CASSPRNSLSYEQYF. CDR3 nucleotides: TGTGCCAGTAGTCCGCGGAACAGCCTGTCCTACGAGCAGTACTTC.

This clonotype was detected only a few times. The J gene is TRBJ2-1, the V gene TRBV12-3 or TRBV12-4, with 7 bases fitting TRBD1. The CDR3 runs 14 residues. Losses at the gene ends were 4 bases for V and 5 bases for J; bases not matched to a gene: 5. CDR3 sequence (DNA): TGTGCCAGCAGTTCCCGGGACAGCGACAATGAGCAGTTCTTC. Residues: CASSSRDSDNEQFF.

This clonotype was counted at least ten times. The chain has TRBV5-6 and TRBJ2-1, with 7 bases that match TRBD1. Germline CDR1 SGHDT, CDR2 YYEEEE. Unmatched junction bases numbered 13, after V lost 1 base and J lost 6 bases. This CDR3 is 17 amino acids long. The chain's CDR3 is CASSLIMDRYAGNEQFF. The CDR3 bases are TGTGCCAGCAGCTTGATTATGGACAGGTATGCAGGCAATGAGCAGTTCTTC.

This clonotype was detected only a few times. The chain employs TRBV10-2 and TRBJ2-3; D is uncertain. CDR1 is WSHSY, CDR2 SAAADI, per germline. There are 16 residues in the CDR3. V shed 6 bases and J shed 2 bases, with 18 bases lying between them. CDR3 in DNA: TGCGCCAGCAGACTGACCTTTACTGAAGACACAGATACGCAGTATTTT. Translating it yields CASRLTFTEDTDTQYF.

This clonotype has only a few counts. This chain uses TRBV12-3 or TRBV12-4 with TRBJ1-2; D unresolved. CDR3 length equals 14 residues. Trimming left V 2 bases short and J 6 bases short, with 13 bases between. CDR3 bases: TGTGCCAGCAGTTTATTGAGGGCTGGGCATGGCTACACCTTC. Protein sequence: CASSLLRAGHGYTF.

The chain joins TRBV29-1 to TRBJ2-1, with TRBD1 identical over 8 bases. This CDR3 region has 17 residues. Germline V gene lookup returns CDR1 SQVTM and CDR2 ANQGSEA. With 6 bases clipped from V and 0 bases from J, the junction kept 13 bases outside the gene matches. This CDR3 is CSVSGTGDPSSYNEQFF. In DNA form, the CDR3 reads TGCAGCGTGTCCGGGACAGGCGATCCCAGCTCCTACAATGAGCAGTTCTTC.

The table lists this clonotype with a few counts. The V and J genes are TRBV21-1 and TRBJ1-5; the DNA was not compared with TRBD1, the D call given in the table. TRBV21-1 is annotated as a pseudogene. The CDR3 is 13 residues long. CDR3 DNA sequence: TGTGCCAGCAGCAAAGAAGGGGATCAGCCCCAGCATTTT. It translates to CASSKEGDQPQHF.

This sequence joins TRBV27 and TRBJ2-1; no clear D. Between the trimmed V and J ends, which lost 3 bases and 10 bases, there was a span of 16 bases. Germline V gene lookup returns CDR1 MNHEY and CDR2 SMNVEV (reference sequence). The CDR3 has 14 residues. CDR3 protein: CASSFRTAGNEQFF. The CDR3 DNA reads TGTGCCAGCAGTTTCAGGACGGCCGGTAACGAGCAGTTCTTC.

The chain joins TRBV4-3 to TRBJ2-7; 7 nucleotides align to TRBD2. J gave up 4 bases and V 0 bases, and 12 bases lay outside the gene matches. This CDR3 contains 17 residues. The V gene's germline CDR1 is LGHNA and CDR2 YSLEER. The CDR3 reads CASSQDFRAGEVYEQYF. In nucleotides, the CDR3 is TGCGCCAGCAGCCAAGATTTCCGGGCGGGAGAGGTTTACGAGCAGTACTTC.

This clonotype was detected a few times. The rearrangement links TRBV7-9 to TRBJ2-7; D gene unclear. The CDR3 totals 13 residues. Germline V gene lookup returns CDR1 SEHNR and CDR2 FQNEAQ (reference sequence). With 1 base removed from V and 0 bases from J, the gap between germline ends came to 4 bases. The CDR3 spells CASSLVHSYEQYF. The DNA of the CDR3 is TGTGCCAGCAGCTTAGTGCACTCCTACGAGCAGTACTTC.

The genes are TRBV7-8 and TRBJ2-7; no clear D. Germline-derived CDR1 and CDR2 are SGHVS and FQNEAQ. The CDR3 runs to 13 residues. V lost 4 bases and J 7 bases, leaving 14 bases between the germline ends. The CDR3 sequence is CASSSVPSLEQYF. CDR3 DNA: TGTGCCAGCAGCTCGGTCCCGAGCCTTGAGCAGTACTTC.

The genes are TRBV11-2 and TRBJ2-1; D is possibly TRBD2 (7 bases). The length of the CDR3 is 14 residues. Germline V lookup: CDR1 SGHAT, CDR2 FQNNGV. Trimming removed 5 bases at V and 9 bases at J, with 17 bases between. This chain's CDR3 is CASSVSGGQGEQFF. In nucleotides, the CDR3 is TGTGCCAGCAGCGTATCCGGGGGGCAGGGTGAGCAGTTCTTC. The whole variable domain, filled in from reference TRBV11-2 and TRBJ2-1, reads EAGVAQSPRYKIIEKRQSVAFWCNPISGHATLYWYQQILGQGPKLLIQFQNNGVVDDSQLPKDRFSAERLKGVDSTLKIQPAKLEDSAVYLCASSVSGGQGEQFFGPGTRLTVL.

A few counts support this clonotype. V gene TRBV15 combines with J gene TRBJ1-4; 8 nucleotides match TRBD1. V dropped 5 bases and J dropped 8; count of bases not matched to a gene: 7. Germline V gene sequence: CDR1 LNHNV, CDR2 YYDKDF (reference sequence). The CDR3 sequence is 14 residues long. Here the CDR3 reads CATSPDRGVEKLFF. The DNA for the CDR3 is TGTGCCACCAGCCCCGACAGGGGTGTGGAAAAACTGTTTTTT.

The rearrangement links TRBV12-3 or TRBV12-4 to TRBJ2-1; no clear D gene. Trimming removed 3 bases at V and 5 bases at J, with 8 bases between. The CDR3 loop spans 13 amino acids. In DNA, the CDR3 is TGTGCCAGCAGTTTCAACGTCAACAATGAGCAGTTCTTC. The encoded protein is CASSFNVNNEQFF.

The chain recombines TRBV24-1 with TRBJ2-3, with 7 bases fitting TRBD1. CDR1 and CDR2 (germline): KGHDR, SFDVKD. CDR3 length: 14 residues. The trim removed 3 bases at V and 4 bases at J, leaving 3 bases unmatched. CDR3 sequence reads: CATSDPTGADTQYF. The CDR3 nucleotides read TGTGCCACCAGTGATCCCACAGGGGCAGATACGCAGTATTTT.

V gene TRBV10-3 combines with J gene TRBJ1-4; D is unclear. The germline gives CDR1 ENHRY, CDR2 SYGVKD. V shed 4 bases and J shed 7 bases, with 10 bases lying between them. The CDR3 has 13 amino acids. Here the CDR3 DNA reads TGTGCCATCAGTGGGGAGGGTTCTGAAAAACTGTTTTTT. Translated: CAISGEGSEKLFF.